The sequence of this TCR beta chain was determined in a study of cytomegalovirus exposure and HLA in healthy donors. The PCR made use of 60 Vbeta and 13 Jbeta primers. Measured with immunoSEQ multiplex PCR; TCRdb has only the in-frame clones, and not every one. Of under 150,000 clones in the sample, about 79% are singletons; the top ten hold roughly 3%. Note on this clone: What it binds is not known.

CDR1 is SGHNT and CDR2 is YYREEE in the germline V gene (reference sequence). J lost 1 base, V lost 4 bases, and 6 bases had no gene match. The CDR3 is 15 amino acids. The study, taken as a whole, reports: Cytomegalovirus association was assigned to 170 or so TCR beta chains. Common viral pathogens were later found to be apparently linked to several of the most significant clusters.

The V and J genes are TRBV5-4 and TRBJ2-7, with 9 bases that match TRBD1. Sequenced material: PBMCs. The receptor's source is a man aged 45-65 years in good health and CMV-seronegative. This chain's CDR3 is CASSTRTGVSYEQYF. CDR3 sequence (DNA): TGTGCCAGCAGCACCCGGACAGGGGTGTCCTACGAGCAGTACTTC. The whole variable domain, filled in from reference TRBV5-4 and TRBJ2-7, reads ETGVTQSPTHLIKTRGQQVTLRCSSQSGHNTVSWYQQALGQGPQFIFQYYREEENGRGNFPPRFSGLQFPNYSSELNVNALELDDSALYLCASSTRTGVSYEQYFGPGTRLTVT.